This T cell receptor beta chain was identified during a study of OX40 agonist ivuxolimab in advanced cancers. Whole-study context: The mean age was about 57 years, ranging from roughly 23 to 90, with 80% to 85% of participants male.

Per the germline V gene, CDR1 is SGHTA and CDR2 is FQGNSA. The CDR3 is 16 amino acids. Trimming at V came to 0 bases and at J to 2 bases, leaving 2 bases not matched to a gene. Produced via immunoSEQ multiplex PCR; TCRdb's table is partial and in-frame only. The sample lists approximately 89,000 clones; over 75% were seen once. The receptor was isolated from an adult with an advanced solid tumor such as melanoma, head and neck, liver or kidney cancer. The chain uses TRBV7-2 and TRBJ2-3; 10 positions agree with TRBD2. The sequences come from CD4+ or CD8+ T cells sorted from blood, collected in a trial of the OX40 agonist ivuxolimab. The CDR3 DNA follows: TGTGCCAGCAGCTTAGCGAGCGGGGGGGCCACAGATACGCAGTATTTT. Amino acid sequence: CASSLASGGATDTQYF.